This T cell receptor beta chain is drawn from a study of PD-1 blockade in classical Hodgkin lymphoma. Study results and caveats: Unlike CD8+ TCR diversity, which did not rise significantly by C4D1, CD4+ TCR diversity did.

Some clones are missing from TCRdb's copy, which holds only in-frame ones; the method was immunoSEQ multiplex PCR. The sample records thousands of clones, 70% to 90% being singletons. Every single patient, without exception, relapsed after autologous stem cell transplantation, and brentuximab vedotin exposure varied. Note on this clone: The antigen is not known.

V was clipped by 4 bases and J by 3 bases, with 9 bases between them. The length of the CDR3 is 13 residues. The germline gives CDR1 SNHLY, CDR2 FYNNEI. Specimen: peripheral blood mononuclear cells (PBMCs), collected at baseline. The chain employs TRBV2 and TRBJ1-1; unclear D gene. The clonotype comes from a human donor with classical Hodgkin lymphoma. The CDR3 DNA sequence: TGTGCCAGCAGTGGACGGACGGACACTGAAGCTTTCTTT. This codes for CASSGRTDTEAFF.